This TCR beta chain emerged from a study of T cell changes during pregnancy in multiple sclerosis. The CDR3 is 14 amino acids. Germline V gene lookup returns CDR1 MNHNS and CDR2 SASEGT. The V and J ends lost 7 bases and 8 bases respectively, with 15 bases between them. Method: immunoSEQ multiplex PCR; TCRdb's copy keeps in-frame clones and lacks some. The repertoire consists of about 60,000 clones, with roughly 94% occurring once and the leading ten covering 0.15% to 0.2%. This receptor was obtained from a female donor with multiple sclerosis, enrolled in a pregnancy study. The chain links TRBV6-1 to TRBJ1-6; D is ambiguous. The sample here was CD4+ T cells from peripheral blood mononuclear cells, taken in the second trimester of pregnancy. The DNA of the CDR3 is TGTGCCAGCAAGGAATTTCAGCGGCATTCACCCCTCCACTTT. Translated, it gives CASKEFQRHSPLHF.